This T cell receptor beta chain came from a study of CD8+CD57+ T cells in acquired aplastic anemia. Across the whole study: Sorted CD4+ and CD8+ cell DNA averaged around 3.5 ug.

Genomic DNA templated the TCR beta VDJ and CDR3 profiling. MiXCR, run by TCRdb on the reads, gives a single entry per CDR3 protein. The repertoire consists of 100,000 to 150,000 distinct CDR3 sequences, with 40% occurring once and the leading ten covering more than 2.5%. Whole-study results and caveats: Patients versus controls showed no significant CD8+ Simpson's diversity difference.

The V gene's germline CDR1 is MGHDK and CDR2 SYGVNS. CDR3 length equals 15 residues. Patients chosen for sequencing had CD8+CD57+ cells that had expanded, as shown by flow cytometry. Comment on this clonotype: Its antigen is undetermined. Mismatch with germline at one junction end may stem from a read error.

This chain uses TRBV25-1 with TRBJ2-7; D remains ambiguous. Sequences were obtained from sorted CD4+, CD8+, or CD8+CD57+ T cells (not recorded which) from PBMCs. This sequence was found in a human donor with aplastic anemia. The CDR3, as DNA: TGCGCCAGCAGTGAATACTGTTCTTACATCTACGAGCAGTACTTC. Amino acids: CASSEYCSYIYEQYF.